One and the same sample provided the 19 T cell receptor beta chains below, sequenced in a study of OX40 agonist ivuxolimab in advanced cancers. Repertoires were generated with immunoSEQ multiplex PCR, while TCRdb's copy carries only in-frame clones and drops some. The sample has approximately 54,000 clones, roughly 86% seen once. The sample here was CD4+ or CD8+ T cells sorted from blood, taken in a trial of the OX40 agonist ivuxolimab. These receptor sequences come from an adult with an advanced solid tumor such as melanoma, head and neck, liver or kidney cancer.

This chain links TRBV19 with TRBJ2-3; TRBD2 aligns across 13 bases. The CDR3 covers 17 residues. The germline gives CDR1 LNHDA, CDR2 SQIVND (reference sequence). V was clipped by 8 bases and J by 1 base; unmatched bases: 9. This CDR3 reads CASRSRGLAGRTDTQYF. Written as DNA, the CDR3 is TGTGCCAGTCGGAGCAGGGGACTAGCGGGACGCACAGATACGCAGTATTTT.

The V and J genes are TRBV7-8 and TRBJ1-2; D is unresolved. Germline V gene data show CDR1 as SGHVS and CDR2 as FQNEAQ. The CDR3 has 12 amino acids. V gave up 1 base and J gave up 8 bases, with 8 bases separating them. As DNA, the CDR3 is TGTGCCAGCAGCTTAGGGGAATCCGGCTACACCTTC. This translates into CASSLGESGYTF.

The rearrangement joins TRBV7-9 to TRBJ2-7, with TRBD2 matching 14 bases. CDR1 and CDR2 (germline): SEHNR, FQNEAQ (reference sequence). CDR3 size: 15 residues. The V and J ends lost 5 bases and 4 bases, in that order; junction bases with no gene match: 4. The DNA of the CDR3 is TGTGCCAGCAGCACCGGACTAGCGGGAGGTTACGAGCAGTACTTC. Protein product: CASSTGLAGGYEQYF.

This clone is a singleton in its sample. CDR3 sequence: CSVNSFPDSSSYNEQFF. The CDR3 nucleotides are TGCAGCGTGAACTCTTTCCCGGACAGTAGCTCCTACAATGAGCAGTTCTTC. The chain is built from TRBV29-1 and TRBJ2-1; D may be TRBD1 (6 bases). Germline V gene sequence: CDR1 SQVTM, CDR2 ANQGSEA. The V and J ends lost 6 bases and 0 bases respectively, with 21 bases between them. The CDR3 extends over 17 amino acids.

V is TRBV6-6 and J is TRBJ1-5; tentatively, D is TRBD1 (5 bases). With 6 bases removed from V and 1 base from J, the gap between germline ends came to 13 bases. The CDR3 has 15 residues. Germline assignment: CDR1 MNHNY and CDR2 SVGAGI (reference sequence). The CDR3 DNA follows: TGTGCCAGCAGATTGGACGACAGCAGCAATCAGCCCCAGCATTTT. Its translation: CASRLDDSSNQPQHF.

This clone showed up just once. This chain's CDR3 is CASSNRGGAIRSPLHF. CDR3 DNA sequence: TGTGCCAGCAGCAATAGGGGGGGGGCGATACGGTCACCCCTCCACTTT. V and J are TRBV13 and TRBJ1-6, with a possible D match to TRBD1 (6 bases). There are 16 residues in the CDR3. CDR1 and CDR2 from the germline V gene are PRHDT and FYEKMQ (reference sequence). V lost 5 bases to trimming and J lost 10 bases, with 21 bases between them.

The CDR3 DNA follows: TGTGCCTGGAGGGGGGGGGCGTTTGGTGGCTACACCTTC. It encodes CAWRGGAFGGYTF. The chain is built from TRBV30 and TRBJ1-2; a possible D gene is TRBD1 (6 bases). Germline CDR1 GTSNPN, CDR2 SVGIG (reference sequence). The V end lost 3 bases, the J end lost 7 bases, and 15 bases lay between the germline ends. The CDR3 spans 13 residues.

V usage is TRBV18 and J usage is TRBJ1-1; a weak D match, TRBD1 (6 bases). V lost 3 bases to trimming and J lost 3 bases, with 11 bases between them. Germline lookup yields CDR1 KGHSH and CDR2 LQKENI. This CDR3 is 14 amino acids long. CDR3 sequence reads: CASSPTGQHTEAFF. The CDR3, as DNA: TGTGCCAGCTCACCTACCGGACAGCACACTGAAGCTTTCTTT.

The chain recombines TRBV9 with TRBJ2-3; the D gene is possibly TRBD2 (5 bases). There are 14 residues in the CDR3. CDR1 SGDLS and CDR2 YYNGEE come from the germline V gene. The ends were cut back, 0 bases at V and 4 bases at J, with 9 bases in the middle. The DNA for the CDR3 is TGTGCCAGCAGCGTAGTCGGGGTTGCAGATACGCAGTATTTT. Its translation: CASSVVGVADTQYF.

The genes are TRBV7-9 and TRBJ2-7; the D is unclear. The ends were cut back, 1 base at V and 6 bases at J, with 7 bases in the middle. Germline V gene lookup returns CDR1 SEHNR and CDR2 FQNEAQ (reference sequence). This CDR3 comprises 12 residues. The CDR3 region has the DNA TGTGCCAGCAGCTTAGAGGGAACCGAGCAGTACTTC. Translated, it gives CASSLEGTEQYF.

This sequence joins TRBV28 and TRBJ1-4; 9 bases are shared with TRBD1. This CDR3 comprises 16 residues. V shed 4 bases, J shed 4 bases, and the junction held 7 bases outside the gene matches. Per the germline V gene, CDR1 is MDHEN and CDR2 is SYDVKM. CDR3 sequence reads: CASSSPGQGVNEKLFF. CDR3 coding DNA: TGTGCCAGCAGTTCACCGGGACAGGGAGTTAATGAAAAACTGTTTTTT.

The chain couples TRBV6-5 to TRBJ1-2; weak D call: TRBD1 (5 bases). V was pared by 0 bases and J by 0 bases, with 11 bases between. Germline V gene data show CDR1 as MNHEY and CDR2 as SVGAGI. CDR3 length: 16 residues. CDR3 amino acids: CASSYSQGRANYGYTF. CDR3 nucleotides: TGTGCCAGCAGTTACTCGCAGGGTAGAGCTAACTATGGCTACACCTTC.

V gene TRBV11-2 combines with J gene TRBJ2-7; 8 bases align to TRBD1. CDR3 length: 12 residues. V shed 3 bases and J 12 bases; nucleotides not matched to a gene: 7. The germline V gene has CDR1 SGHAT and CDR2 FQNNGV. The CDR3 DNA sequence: TGTGCCAGCAGCTTCCCCGGACAGGGTGCGTACTTC. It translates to CASSFPGQGAYF. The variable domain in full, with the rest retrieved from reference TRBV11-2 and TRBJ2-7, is EAGVAQSPRYKIIEKRQSVAFWCNPISGHATLYWYQQILGQGPKLLIQFQNNGVVDDSQLPKDRFSAERLKGVDSTLKIQPAKLEDSAVYLCASSFPGQGAYFGPGTRLTVT.

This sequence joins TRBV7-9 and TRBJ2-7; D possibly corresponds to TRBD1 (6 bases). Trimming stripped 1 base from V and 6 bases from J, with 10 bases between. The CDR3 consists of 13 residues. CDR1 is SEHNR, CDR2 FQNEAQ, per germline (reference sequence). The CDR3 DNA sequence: TGTGCCAGCAGCTTAGAACAGGGAGCCGAGCAGTACTTC. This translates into CASSLEQGAEQYF.

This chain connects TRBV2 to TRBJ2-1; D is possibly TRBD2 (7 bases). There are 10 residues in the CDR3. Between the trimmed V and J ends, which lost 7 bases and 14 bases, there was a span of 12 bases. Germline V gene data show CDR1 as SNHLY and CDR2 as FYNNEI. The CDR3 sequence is CASMRGQKFF. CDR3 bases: TGTGCCAGCATGCGGGGGCAAAAGTTCTTC.

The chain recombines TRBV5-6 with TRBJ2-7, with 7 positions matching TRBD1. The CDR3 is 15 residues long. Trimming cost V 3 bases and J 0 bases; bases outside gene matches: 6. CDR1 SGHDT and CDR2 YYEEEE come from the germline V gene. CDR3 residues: CASSSPGQDSYEQYF. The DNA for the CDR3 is TGTGCCAGCAGCTCACCTGGACAGGACTCCTACGAGCAGTACTTC.

The CDR3: CASSLAGQPYNEQFF. The CDR3 nucleotides read TGTGCCAGCAGCTTGGCGGGACAGCCTTACAATGAGCAGTTCTTC. The rearrangement uses TRBV5-5 and TRBJ2-1, with 7 nucleotides matching TRBD1. The CDR3 has 15 amino acids. Germline V gives CDR1 SGHKS, CDR2 YYEKEE (reference sequence). V was pared by 0 bases and J by 4 bases, with 4 bases of the junction left unmatched.

This CDR3 reads CASSLLRTGSLGYTF. The DNA of the CDR3 is TGCGCCAGCAGCTTACTACGGACAGGTTCCCTTGGCTACACCTTC. The chain employs TRBV5-1 and TRBJ1-2; 7 bases align to TRBD1. The CDR3 extends over 15 amino acids. Trimming removed 2 bases from V and 7 bases from J; junction bases left unmatched: 11. CDR1 and CDR2 (germline): SGHRS, YFSETQ.

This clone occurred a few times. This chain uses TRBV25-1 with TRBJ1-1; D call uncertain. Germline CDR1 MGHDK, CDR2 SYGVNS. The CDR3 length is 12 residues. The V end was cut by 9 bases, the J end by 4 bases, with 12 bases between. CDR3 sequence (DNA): TGTGCCAGTTCGTTTGCTGCCACTGAAGCTTTCTTT. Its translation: CASSFAATEAFF.